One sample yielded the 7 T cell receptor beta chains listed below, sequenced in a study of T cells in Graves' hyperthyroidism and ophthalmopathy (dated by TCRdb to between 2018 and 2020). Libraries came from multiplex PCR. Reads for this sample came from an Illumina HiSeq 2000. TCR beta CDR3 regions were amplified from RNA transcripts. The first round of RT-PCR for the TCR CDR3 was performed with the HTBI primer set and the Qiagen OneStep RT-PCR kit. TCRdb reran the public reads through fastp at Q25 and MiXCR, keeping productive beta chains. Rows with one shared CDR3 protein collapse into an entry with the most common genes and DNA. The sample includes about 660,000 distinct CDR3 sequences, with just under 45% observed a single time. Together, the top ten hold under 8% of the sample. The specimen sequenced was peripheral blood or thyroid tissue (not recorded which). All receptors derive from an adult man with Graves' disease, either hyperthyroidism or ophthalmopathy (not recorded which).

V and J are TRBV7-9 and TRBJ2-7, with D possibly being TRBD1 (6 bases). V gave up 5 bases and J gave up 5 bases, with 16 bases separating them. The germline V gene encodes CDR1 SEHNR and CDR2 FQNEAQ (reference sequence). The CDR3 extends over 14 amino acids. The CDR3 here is CASSQDVRGHEQYF. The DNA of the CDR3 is TGTGCCAGCAGCCAAGACGTCAGGGGACACGAGCAGTACTTC.

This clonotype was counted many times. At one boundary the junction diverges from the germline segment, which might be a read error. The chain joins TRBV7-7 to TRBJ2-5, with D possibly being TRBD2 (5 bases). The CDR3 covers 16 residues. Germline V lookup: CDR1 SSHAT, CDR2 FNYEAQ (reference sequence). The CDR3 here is CASSLGSSSLQETQYF. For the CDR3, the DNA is TGTGCTAGCAGCTTAGGATCTAGCAGTCTCCAAGAGACCCAGTACTTC.

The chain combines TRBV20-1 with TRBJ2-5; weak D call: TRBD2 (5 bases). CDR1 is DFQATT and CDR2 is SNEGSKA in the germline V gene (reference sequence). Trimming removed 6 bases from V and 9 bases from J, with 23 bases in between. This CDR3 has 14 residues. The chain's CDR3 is CSARRGQSNQPQYF. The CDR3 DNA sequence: TGCAGTGCCAGACGGGGTCAGAGCAATCAGCCCCAGTACTTC.

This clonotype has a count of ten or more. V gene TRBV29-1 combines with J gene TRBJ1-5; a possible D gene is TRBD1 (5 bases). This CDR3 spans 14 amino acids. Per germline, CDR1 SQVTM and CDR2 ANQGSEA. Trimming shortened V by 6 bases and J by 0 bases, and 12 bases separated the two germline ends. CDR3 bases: TGCAGCGTCTCGGGGGAATATAGCAATCAGCCCCAGCATTTT. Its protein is CSVSGEYSNQPQHF.

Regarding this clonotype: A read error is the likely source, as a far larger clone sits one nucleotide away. The CDR3 sequence: CAGSLTGEQPQHF. Written as DNA, the CDR3 is TGTGCCGGCAGCTTAACAGGGGAACAGCCCCAGCATTTT. The rearrangement links TRBV7-8 to TRBJ1-5; TRBD1 agrees at 7 bases. This CDR3 is 13 amino acids long. The germline gives CDR1 SGHVS, CDR2 FQNEAQ. The whole variable domain, remainder taken from reference TRBV7-8 and TRBJ1-5, is GAGVSQSPRYKVAKRGQDVALRCDPISGHVSLFWYQQALGQGPEFLTYFQNEAQLDKSGLPSDRFFAERPEGSVSTLKIQRTQQEDSAVYLCAGSLTGEQPQHFGDGTRLSIL.

The CDR3 region has the DNA TGTGCCAGCAGCTCCGGGGAGGCGTACCAAGAGACCCAGTACTTC. Residues: CASSSGEAYQETQYF. The rearrangement joins TRBV13 to TRBJ2-5, with a tentative D call TRBD2 (6 bases). With 4 bases removed from V and 0 bases from J, the gap between germline ends came to 12 bases. Per the germline V gene, CDR1 is PRHDT and CDR2 is FYEKMQ (reference sequence). The CDR3 extends over 15 amino acids.

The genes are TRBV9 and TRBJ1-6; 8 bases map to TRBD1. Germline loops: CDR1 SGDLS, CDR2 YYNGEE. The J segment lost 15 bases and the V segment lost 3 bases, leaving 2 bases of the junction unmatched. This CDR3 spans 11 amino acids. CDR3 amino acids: CASSATGVLHF. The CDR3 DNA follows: TGTGCCAGCAGCGCGACAGGGGTCCTCCACTTT.